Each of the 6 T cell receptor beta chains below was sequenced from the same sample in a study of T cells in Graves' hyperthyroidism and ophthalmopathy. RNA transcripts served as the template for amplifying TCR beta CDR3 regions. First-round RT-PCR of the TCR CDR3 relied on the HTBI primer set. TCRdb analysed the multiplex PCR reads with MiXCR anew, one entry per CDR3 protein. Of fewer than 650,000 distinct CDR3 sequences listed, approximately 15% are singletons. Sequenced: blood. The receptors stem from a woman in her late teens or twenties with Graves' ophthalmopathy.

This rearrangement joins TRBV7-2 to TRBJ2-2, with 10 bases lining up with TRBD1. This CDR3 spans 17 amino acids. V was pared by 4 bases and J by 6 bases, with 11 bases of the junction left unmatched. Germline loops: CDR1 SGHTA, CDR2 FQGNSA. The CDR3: CASSSVPGQGSSGELFF. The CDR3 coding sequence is TGTGCCAGCAGCTCGGTACCGGGACAGGGGTCGTCCGGGGAGCTGTTTTTT.

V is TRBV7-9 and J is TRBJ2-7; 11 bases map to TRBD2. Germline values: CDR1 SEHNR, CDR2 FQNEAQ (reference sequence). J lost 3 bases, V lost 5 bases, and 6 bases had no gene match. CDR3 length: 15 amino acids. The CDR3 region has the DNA TGTGCCAGCAGCCGACTAGCGGGAAGACGCTACGAGCAGTACTTC. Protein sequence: CASSRLAGRRYEQYF.

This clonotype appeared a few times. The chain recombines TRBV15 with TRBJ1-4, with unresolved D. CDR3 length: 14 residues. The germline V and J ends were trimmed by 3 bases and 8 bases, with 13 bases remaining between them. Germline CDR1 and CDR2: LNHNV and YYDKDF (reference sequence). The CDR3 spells CATSSEMVGEKLFF. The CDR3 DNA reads TGTGCCACCAGCAGTGAGATGGTCGGGGAAAAACTGTTTTTT.

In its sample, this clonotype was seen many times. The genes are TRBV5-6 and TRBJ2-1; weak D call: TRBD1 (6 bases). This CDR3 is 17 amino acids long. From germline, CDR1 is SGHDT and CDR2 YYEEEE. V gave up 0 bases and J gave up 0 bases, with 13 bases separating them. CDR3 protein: CASSLGRTVDSYNEQFF. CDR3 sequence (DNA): TGTGCCAGCAGCTTGGGTCGGACAGTAGACTCCTACAATGAGCAGTTCTTC.

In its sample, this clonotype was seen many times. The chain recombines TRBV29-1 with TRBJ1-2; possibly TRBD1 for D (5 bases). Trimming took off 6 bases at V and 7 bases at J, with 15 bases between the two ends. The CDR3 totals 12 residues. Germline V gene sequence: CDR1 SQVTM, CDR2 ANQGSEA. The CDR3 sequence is CSVSPGTSGYTF. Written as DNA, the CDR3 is TGCAGCGTCTCCCCCGGGACTAGTGGCTACACCTTC.

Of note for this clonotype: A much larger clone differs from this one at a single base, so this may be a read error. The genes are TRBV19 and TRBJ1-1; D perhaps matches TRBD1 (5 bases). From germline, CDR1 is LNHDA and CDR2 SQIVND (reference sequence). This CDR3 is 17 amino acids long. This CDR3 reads CAGSSRSMDTMNTEAFF. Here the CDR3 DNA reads TGTGCCGGTAGTTCCCGCTCAATGGACACAATGAACACTGAAGCTTTCTTT. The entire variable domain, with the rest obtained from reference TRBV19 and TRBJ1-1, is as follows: DGGITQSPKYLFRKEGQNVTLSCEQNLNHDAMYWYRQDPGQGLRLIYYSQIVNDFQKGDIAEGYSVSREKKESFPLTVTSAQKNPTAFYLCAGSSRSMDTMNTEAFFGQGTRLTVV.